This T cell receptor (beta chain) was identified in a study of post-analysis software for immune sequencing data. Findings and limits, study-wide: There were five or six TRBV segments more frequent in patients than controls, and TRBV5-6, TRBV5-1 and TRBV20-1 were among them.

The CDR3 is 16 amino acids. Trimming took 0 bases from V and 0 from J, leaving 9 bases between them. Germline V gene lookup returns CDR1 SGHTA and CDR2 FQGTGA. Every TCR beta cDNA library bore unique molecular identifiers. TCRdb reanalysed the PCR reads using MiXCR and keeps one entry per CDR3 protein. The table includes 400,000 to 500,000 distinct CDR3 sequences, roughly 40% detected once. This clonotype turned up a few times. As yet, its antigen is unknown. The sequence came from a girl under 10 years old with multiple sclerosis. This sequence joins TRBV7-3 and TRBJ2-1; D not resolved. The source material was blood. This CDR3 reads CASSLTGPISYNEQFF. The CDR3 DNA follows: TGTGCCAGCAGCTTAACCGGGCCGATCTCCTACAATGAGCAGTTCTTC.